The sequence of this TCR beta chain was determined in a study of OX40 agonist ivuxolimab in advanced cancers. Study at large: Cohort: approximately 83% men, mean age around 55, aged about 23 to 79.

This clone has a single count. Antigen unknown. Libraries were prepared by immunoSEQ multiplex PCR; TCRdb keeps only in-frame clonotypes and omits some of them. The data contain 65,000 to 80,000 clones, roughly nine tenths of them singletons. General study points: Expanded clones tended on average to be more numerous among CD8+ T cells than CD4+.

With V trimmed by 4 bases and J by 7 bases, 18 bases remained unmatched. CDR3 length: 18 residues. Germline values: CDR1 SGHNT, CDR2 YYREEE (reference sequence). Autoimmune disease history or systemic immunosuppression excluded patients. The sequenced sample was CD4+ or CD8+ T cells sorted from blood, obtained in a trial of the OX40 agonist ivuxolimab. The rearrangement links TRBV5-4 to TRBJ1-5; 9 bases line up with TRBD1. This receptor was obtained from an adult with an advanced solid tumor such as melanoma, head and neck, liver or kidney cancer. The CDR3 DNA reads as TGTGCCAGCAGCCCGAGGGTTATGGACAGGGGAACGGGACAGCCCCAGCATTTT. Translation: CASSPRVMDRGTGQPQHF.